Below, 3 T cell receptor beta chains from the same sample are listed, as sequenced in a study of STAT5B mutations in CD4+ large granular lymphocyte leukemia. This table comes from immunoSEQ multiplex PCR, and its TCRdb copy is limited to in-frame clones, with some not included. Of 30,000 or so clones listed, 65% to 80% are singletons. Sequenced material: CD4+ T cells from blood buffy coats. Receptor source: a human donor in good health.

With respect to this clone: This specimen includes other DNA sequences encoding the same CDR3. This chain connects TRBV6-4 to TRBJ2-2; 7 nucleotides align to TRBD1. Germline V gene sequence: CDR1 MRHNA, CDR2 SNTAGT. V was clipped by 3 bases and J by 6 bases; unmatched bases: 4. This CDR3 is 14 amino acids long. As DNA, the CDR3 is TGTGCCAGCAGTGATACCGACAGGGCCGGGGAGCTGTTTTTT. Its translation: CASSDTDRAGELFF.

The chain combines TRBV11-2 with TRBJ2-7; no clear D gene. V dropped 4 bases and J dropped 4 bases, with 11 bases sitting between them. This CDR3 comprises 13 residues. Germline V lookup: CDR1 SGHAT, CDR2 FQNNGV. The CDR3 region is CASSSGGRYEQYF. The CDR3 DNA sequence: TGTGCCAGCAGCTCCGGTGGGCGATACGAGCAGTACTTC.

In its sample, this clone was seen once. The chain combines TRBV28 with TRBJ2-5, with D uncertain. Germline V gives CDR1 MDHEN, CDR2 SYDVKM. V was clipped by 4 bases and J by 5 bases, with 5 bases between them. The CDR3 totals 11 residues. This CDR3 reads CASSSRETQYF. The CDR3 nucleotides are TGTGCCAGCAGTTCCAGGGAGACCCAGTACTTC.